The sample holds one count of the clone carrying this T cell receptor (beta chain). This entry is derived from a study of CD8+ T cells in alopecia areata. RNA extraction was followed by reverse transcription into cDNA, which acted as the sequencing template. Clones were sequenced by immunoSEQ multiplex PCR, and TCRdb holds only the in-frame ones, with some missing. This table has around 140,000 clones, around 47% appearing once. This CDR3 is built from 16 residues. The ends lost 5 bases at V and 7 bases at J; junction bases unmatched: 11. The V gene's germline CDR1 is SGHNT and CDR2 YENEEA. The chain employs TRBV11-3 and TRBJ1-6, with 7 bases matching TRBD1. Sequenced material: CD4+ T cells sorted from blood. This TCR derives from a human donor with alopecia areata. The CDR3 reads CASSPRGGLSNSPLHF. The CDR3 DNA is TGTGCCAGCAGCCCTCGAGGGGGCCTCTCAAATTCACCCCTCCACTTT. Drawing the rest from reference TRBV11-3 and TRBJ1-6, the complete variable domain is EAGVVQSPRYKIIEKKQPVAFWCNPISGHNTLYWYLQNLGQGPELLIRYENEEAVDDSQLPKDRFSAERLKGVDSTLKIQPAELGDSAVYLCASSPRGGLSNSPLHFGNGTRLTVT.